The entry below gives a single T cell receptor (beta chain) sequence along with its context. Its antigen is not identified. The data originate from a study of cytomegalovirus exposure and HLA in healthy donors. Study conclusions and caveats: Later analysis suggested most CMV-associated TCR beta chains were HLA-restricted. CMV serostatus was the sole immune exposure data available. Later on, an analysis tied 15,000 or so TCR beta sequences to HLA alleles at 0.05 false discovery rate.

This CDR3 is built from 15 residues. Trimming at V came to 1 base and at J to 8 bases, leaving 8 bases not matched to a gene. CDR1 SGHRS and CDR2 YFSETQ come from the germline V gene. In the PCR, 60 Vbeta and 13 Jbeta primers were used. The protocol was immunoSEQ multiplex PCR, while the TCRdb copy is restricted to in-frame clones and leaves out a portion. The sample holds fewer than 60,000 clones, around three fifths seen once. Material: PBMCs. V and J are TRBV5-1 and TRBJ1-1, with TRBD1 matching over 10 bases. The TCR sequence derives from a human donor in good health. The CDR3 DNA follows: TGCGCCAGCAGCTTGTTGGGACAGGGGATATCCGAAGCTTTCTTT. This codes for CASSLLGQGISEAFF.